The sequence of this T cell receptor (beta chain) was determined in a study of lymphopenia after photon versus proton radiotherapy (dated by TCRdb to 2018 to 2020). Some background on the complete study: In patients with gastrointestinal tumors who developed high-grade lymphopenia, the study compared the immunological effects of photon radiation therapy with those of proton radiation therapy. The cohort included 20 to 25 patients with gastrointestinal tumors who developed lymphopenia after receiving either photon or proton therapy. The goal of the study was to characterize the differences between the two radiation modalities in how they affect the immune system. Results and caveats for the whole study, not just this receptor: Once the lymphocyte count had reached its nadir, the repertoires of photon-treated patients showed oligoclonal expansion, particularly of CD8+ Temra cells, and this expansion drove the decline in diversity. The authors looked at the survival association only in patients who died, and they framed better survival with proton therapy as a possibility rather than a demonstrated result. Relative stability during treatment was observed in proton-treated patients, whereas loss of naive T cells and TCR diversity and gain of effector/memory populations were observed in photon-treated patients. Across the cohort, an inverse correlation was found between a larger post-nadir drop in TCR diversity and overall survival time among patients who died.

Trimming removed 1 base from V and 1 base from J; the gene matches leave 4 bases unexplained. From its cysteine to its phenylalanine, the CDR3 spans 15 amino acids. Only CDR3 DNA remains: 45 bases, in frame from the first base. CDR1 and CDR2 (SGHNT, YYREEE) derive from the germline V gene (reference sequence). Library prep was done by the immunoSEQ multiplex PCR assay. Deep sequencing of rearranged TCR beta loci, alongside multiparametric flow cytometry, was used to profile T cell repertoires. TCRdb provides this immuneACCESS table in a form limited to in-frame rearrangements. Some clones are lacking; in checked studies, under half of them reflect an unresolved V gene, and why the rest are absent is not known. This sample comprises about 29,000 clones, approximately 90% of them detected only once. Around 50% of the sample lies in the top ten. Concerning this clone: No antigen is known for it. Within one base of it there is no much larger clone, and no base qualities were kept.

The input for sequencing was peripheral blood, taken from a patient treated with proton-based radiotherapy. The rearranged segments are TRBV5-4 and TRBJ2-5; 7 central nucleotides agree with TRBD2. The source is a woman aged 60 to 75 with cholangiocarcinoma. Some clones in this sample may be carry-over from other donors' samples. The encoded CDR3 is CASSLIGGTQETQYF. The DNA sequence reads TGTGCCAGCAGCTTGATCGGGGGGACCCAAGAGACCCAGTACTTC.